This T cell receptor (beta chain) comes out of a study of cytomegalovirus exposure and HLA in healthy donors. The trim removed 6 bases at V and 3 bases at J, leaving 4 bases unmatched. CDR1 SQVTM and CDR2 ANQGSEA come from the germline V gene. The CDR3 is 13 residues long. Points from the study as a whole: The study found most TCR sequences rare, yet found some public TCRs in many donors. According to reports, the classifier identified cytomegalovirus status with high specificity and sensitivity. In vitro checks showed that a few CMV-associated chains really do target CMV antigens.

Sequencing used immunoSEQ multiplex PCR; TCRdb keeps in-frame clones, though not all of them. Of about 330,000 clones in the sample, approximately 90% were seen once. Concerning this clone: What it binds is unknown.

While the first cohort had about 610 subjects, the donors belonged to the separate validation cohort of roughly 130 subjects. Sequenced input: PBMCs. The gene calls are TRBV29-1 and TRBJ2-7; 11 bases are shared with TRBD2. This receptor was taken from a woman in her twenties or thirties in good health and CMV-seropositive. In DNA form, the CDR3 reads TGCAGCGTCACTAGCGGGAGTGTCTACGAGCAGTACTTC. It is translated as CSVTSGSVYEQYF.